This T cell receptor (beta chain) was identified during a study of neurological immune-mediated disorders. MiXCR, run by TCRdb on the 5' RACE reads, gives a single entry per CDR3 protein. The data contain over 65,000 distinct CDR3 sequences, about 9.4% of them singletons. Per the germline V gene, CDR1 is LGHDT and CDR2 is YNNKEL (reference sequence). The V gene end was trimmed by 2 bases and the J gene end by 2 bases; junction bases not matched to a gene: 3. The CDR3 sequence is 15 residues long. In this sample, this clonotype turned up many times. The source of this sequence is a man in his fifties or sixties in good health. The specimen sequenced was PBMCs. V gene TRBV3-1 combines with J gene TRBJ2-1; 7 positions agree with TRBD2. CDR3: CASSQRLAAYNEQFF. CDR3 nucleotide sequence: TGTGCCAGCAGCCAAAGGCTAGCGGCCTACAATGAGCAGTTCTTC.